Each of the 14 T cell receptor beta chains below was sequenced from the same sample in a study of CD8 T cells in Susac syndrome. RNA, at roughly 0.45 to 1 ug, was reverse transcribed with random hexamers. One entry per CDR3 protein results from TCRdb running MiXCR on the immunoSEQ multiplex PCR reads. This sample carries about 300,000 distinct CDR3 sequences, approximately 85% of them seen once, and the ten largest clones take roughly 0.21%. Sequenced sample: CD8+ T cells from PBMCs. The receptor source for this set is a human donor with multiple sclerosis.

This clonotype appeared a single time. The chain links TRBV2 to TRBJ2-5; D gene ambiguous. CDR3 length: 14 amino acids. The germline V gene encodes CDR1 SNHLY and CDR2 FYNNEI. Deletions cut 6 bases from V and 5 bases from J, with 16 bases between. The CDR3 region has the DNA TGTGCCAGCAGAGACTCCGGTTTTGGGGAGACCCAGTACTTC. It codes for CASRDSGFGETQYF.

This clonotype was seen once. CDR3 loop: CASRGPTGKSGELFF. CDR3 coding DNA: TGTGCCAGCAGGGGCCCCACAGGGAAATCCGGGGAGCTGTTTTTT. This chain links TRBV7-9 with TRBJ2-2; tentatively, D is TRBD1 (6 bases). Germline values: CDR1 SEHNR, CDR2 FQNEAQ (reference sequence). The CDR3 is made up of 15 amino acids. The germline V and J ends were trimmed by 6 bases and 6 bases, with 17 bases remaining between them.

V and J are TRBV29-1 and TRBJ1-4; a weak D match, TRBD1 (6 bases). The CDR3 is 14 amino acids. Germline V lookup: CDR1 SQVTM, CDR2 ANQGSEA. The germline V and J ends were trimmed by 1 base and 6 bases, with 12 bases remaining between them. The CDR3: CSVEVRGRDEKLFF. In DNA, the CDR3 is TGCAGCGTTGAAGTGCGGGGGCGGGATGAAAAACTGTTTTTT.

This clonotype has a single count. This chain joins TRBV12-3 or TRBV12-4 and TRBJ1-2; D possibly corresponds to TRBD1 (5 bases). The V end lost 6 bases, the J end lost 7 bases, and 18 bases lay between the germline ends. This CDR3 spans 14 amino acids. CDR3 region: CASRGDSRAVGYTF. The CDR3 coding sequence is TGTGCCAGCAGGGGGGACTCCAGGGCGGTTGGCTACACCTTC.

The rearrangement joins TRBV10-3 to TRBJ1-3; possibly TRBD1 for D (5 bases). Germline assignment: CDR1 ENHRY and CDR2 SYGVKD. Trimming left V 9 bases short and J 0 bases short, with 12 bases between. The CDR3 has 14 amino acids. Here the CDR3 reads CAIQRQTSGNTIYF. The CDR3, as DNA: TGTGCCATTCAAAGACAGACCTCTGGAAACACCATATATTTT.

The chain uses TRBV4-1 and TRBJ2-7; 10 nucleotides match TRBD2. The CDR3 consists of 17 residues. Trimming took 3 bases from V and 2 from J; bases not matched to a gene: 10. Germline V gene data show CDR1 as MGHRA and CDR2 as YSYEKL. The CDR3 bases are TGCGCCAGCAGCCACCCCAAGGCCAGCGGGAGGGCCTACGAGCAGTACTTC. It yields the protein CASSHPKASGRAYEQYF.

The CDR3 nucleotides read TGTGCCAGCAGCCGGTGGGACGGGAACACTGAAGCTTTCTTT. This sequence encodes CASSRWDGNTEAFF. The chain links TRBV7-9 to TRBJ1-1, with a weak D call TRBD1 (5 bases). The V gene's germline CDR1 is SEHNR and CDR2 FQNEAQ (reference sequence). The CDR3 is made up of 14 amino acids. Trimming stripped 5 bases from V and 1 base from J, with 11 bases between.

This rearrangement joins TRBV11-2 to TRBJ2-3; perhaps TRBD2 as D (6 bases). V was cut by 1 base and J by 6 bases, with 17 bases left in between. Germline CDR1 SGHAT, CDR2 FQNNGV. The CDR3 is 16 amino acids. CDR3 in amino acids: CASSLGPSGFRDTQYF. Here the CDR3 DNA reads TGTGCCAGCAGCTTAGGACCCAGCGGGTTTAGGGATACGCAGTATTTT.

Of note for this clonotype: A junction boundary mismatches the germline segment, possibly from a read error. The rearrangement links TRBV9 to TRBJ2-1, with D possibly matching TRBD1 (5 bases). In germline, CDR1 is SGDLS, CDR2 YYNGEE. This CDR3 is built from 15 residues. Written as DNA, the CDR3 is TGTGCCAGCAGCTCCCCTATCAGGGCGTACAATGAGCAGCTCTTC. It specifies CASSSPIRAYNEQLF.

This chain joins TRBV29-1 and TRBJ2-7, with D unresolved. The CDR3 contains 11 residues. V was cut by 4 bases and J by 3 bases, with 7 bases left in between. Germline V gene sequence: CDR1 SQVTM, CDR2 ANQGSEA. The CDR3, as DNA: TGCAGCGTTGTCTCTGACTACGAGCAGTACTTC. Residues: CSVVSDYEQYF.

The V gene is TRBV15, the J gene TRBJ2-1; D unclear. The CDR3 has 13 amino acids. Germline-derived CDR1 and CDR2 are LNHNV and YYDKDF (reference sequence). Trimming pared 0 bases from V and 6 bases from J, leaving 6 bases between. CDR3 DNA sequence: TGTGCCACCAGCAGAGATTCGCGCAATGAGCAGTTCTTC. Translated, it gives CATSRDSRNEQFF.

The V and J genes are TRBV7-9 and TRBJ1-1, with 8 positions matching TRBD1. CDR3 length: 15 amino acids. Germline-derived CDR1 and CDR2 are SEHNR and FQNEAQ (reference sequence). J was trimmed by 1 base and V by 5 bases; bases with no gene match: 6. CDR3 in amino acids: CASSPDRGANTEAFF. Written as DNA, the CDR3 is TGTGCCAGCAGCCCCGACAGGGGTGCGAACACTGAAGCTTTCTTT.

The CDR3 nucleotides read TGTGCCAGCAGTTTAGTAGGGAATGGTGGCTACACCTTC. This translates into CASSLVGNGGYTF. V is TRBV27 and J is TRBJ1-2; D uncertain. The CDR3 is made up of 13 amino acids. Trimming pared 2 bases from V and 7 bases from J, leaving 11 bases between. CDR1 is MNHEY, CDR2 SMNVEV, per germline (reference sequence).

The chain is built from TRBV5-4 and TRBJ2-7, with 12 bases lining up with TRBD1. The V segment lost 3 bases and the J segment 1 base; nucleotides outside the gene matches: 8. Germline values: CDR1 SGHNT, CDR2 YYREEE (reference sequence). CDR3 length equals 17 residues. The CDR3 here is CASSSERDRGLSYEQYF. The DNA of the CDR3 is TGTGCCAGCAGCTCGGAAAGGGACAGGGGGCTTTCCTACGAGCAGTACTTC.